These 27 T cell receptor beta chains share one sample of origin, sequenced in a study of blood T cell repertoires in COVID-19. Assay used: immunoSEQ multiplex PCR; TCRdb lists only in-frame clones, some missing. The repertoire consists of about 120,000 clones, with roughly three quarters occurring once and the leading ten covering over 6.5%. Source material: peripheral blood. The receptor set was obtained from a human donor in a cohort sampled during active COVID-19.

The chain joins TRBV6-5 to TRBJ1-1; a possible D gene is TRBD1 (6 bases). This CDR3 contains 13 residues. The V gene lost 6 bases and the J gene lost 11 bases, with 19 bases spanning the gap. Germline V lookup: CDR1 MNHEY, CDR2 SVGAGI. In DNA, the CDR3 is TGTGCCAGCAGCACCGGACAGCGGCCGGAGGCTTTCTTT. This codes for CASSTGQRPEAFF.

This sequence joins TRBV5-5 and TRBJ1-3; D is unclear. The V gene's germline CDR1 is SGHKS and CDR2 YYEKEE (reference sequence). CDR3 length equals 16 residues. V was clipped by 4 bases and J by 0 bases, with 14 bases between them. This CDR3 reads CASSRLTMTSGNTIYF. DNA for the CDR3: TGTGCCAGCAGCCGGCTCACTATGACCTCTGGAAACACCATATATTTT.

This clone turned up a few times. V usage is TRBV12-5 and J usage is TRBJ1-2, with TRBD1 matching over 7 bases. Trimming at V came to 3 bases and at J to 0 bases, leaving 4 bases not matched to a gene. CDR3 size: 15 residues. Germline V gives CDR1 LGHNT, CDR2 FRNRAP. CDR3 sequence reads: CASGLSGGTNYGYTF. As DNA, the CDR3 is TGTGCTAGTGGTTTATCAGGGGGTACTAACTATGGCTACACCTTC. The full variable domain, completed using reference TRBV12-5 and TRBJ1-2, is DARVTQTPRHKVTEMGQEVTMRCQPILGHNTVFWYRQTMMQGLELLAYFRNRAPLDDSGMPKDRFSAEMPDATLATLKIQPSEPRDSAVYFCASGLSGGTNYGYTFGSGTRLTVV.

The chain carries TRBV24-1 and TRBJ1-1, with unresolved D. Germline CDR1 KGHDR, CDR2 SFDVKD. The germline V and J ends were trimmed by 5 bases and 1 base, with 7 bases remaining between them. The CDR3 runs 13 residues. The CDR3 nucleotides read TGTGCCACCAGTGCGGGATCGAACACTGAAGCTTTCTTT. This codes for CATSAGSNTEAFF.

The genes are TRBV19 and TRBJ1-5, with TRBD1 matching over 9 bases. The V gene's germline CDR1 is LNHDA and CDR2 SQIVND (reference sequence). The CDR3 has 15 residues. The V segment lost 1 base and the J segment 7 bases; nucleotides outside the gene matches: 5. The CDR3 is CASSIVGQGYQPQHF. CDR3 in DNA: TGTGCCAGTAGTATAGTGGGACAGGGTTACCAGCCCCAGCATTTT.

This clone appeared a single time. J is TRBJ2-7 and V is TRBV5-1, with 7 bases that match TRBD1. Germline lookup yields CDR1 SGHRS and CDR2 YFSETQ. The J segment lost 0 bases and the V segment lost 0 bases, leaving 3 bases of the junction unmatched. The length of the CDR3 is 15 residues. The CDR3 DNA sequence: TGCGCCAGCAGCTTGGGGGGACAGCCCTCCTACGAGCAGTACTTC. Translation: CASSLGGQPSYEQYF. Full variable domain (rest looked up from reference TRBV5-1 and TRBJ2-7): KAGVTQTPRYLIKTRGQQVTLSCSPISGHRSVSWYQQTPGQGLQFLFEYFSETQRNKGNFPGRFSGRQFSNSRSEMNVSTLELGDSALYLCASSLGGQPSYEQYFGPGTRLTVT.

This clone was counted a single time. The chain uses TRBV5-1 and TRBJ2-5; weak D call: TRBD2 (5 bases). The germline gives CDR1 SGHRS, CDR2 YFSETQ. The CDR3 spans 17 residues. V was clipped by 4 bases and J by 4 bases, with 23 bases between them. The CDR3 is CASSAGRGLFNPETQYF. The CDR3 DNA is TGCGCCAGCAGCGCAGGTCGCGGGCTTTTCAACCCAGAGACCCAGTACTTC.

CDR3 bases: TGTGCCAGCAGCTTATGGGACAGGGAGGGATCTGGAAACACCATATATTTT. Amino acid sequence: CASSLWDREGSGNTIYF. This rearrangement joins TRBV11-2 to TRBJ1-3, with TRBD1 identical over 9 bases. The CDR3 has 17 amino acids. V shed 2 bases and J 1 base; nucleotides not matched to a gene: 6. CDR1 is SGHAT and CDR2 is FQNNGV in the germline V gene.

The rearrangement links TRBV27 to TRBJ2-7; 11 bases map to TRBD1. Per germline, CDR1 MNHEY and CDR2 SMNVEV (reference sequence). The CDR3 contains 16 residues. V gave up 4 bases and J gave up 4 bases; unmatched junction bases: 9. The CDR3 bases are TGTGCCAGCAGTTCACCGAGGGACAGGGGGTTTTACGAGCAGTACTTC. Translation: CASSSPRDRGFYEQYF.

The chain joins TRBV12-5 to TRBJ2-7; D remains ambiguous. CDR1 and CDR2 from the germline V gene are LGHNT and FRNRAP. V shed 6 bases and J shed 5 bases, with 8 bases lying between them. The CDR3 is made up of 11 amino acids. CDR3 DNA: TGTGCTAGTGGCGAAACTAACGAGCAGTACTTC. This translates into CASGETNEQYF.

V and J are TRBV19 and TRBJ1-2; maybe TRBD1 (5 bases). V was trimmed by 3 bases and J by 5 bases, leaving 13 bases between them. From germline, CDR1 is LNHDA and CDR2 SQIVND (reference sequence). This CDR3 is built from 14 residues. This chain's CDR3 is CASSMVAGPYGYTF. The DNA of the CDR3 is TGTGCCAGTAGTATGGTTGCAGGGCCGTATGGCTACACCTTC.

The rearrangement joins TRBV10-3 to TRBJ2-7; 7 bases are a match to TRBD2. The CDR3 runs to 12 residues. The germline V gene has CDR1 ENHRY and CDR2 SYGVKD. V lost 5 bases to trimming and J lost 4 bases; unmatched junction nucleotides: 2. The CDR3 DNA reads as TGTGCCATCAGTAGCGGGGCTTACGAGCAGTACTTC. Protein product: CAISSGAYEQYF.

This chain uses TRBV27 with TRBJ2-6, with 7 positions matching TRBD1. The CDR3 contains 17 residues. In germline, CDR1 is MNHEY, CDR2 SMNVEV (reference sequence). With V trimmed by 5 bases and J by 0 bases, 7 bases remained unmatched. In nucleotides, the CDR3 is TGTGCCAGCAGTCCCTCCGGGACAGCCTCTGGGGCCAACGTCCTGACTTTC. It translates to CASSPSGTASGANVLTF.

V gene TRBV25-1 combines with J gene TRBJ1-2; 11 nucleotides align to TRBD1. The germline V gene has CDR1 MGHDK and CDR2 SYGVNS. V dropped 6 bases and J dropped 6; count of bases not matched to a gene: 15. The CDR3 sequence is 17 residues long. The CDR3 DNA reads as TGTGCCAGCAGGGGTCCCTTCTGGGGACAGGGGGTCGATGGCTACACCTTC. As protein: CASRGPFWGQGVDGYTF.

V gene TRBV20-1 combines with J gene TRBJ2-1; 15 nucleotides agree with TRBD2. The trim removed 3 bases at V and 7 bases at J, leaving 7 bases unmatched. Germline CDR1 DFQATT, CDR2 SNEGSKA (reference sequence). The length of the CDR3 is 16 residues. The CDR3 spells CSASQSGLAGGNEQFF. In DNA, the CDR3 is TGCAGTGCTAGTCAATCAGGACTAGCGGGGGGGAATGAGCAGTTCTTC.

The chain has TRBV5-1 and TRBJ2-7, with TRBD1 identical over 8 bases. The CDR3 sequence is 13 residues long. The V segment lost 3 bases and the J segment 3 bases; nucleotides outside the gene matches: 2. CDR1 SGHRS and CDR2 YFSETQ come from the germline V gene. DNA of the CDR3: TGCGCCAGCAGCTACGGACAGGGCTACGAGCAGTACTTC. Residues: CASSYGQGYEQYF.

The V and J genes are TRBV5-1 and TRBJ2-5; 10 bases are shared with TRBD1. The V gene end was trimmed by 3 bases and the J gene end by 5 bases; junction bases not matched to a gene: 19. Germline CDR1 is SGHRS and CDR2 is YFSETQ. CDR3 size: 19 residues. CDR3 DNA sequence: TGCGCCAGCAGCTGGTCAGGAGGACTCAGGACAGGGGGGCAGGAGACCCAGTACTTC. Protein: CASSWSGGLRTGGQETQYF.

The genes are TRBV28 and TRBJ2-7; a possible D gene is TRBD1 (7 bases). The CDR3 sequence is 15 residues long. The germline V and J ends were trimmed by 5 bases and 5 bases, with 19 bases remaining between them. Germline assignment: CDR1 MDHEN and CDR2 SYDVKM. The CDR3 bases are TGTGCCAGCAGTCTTACTCAGGGGGGTTCCAACGAGCAGTACTTC. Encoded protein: CASSLTQGGSNEQYF.

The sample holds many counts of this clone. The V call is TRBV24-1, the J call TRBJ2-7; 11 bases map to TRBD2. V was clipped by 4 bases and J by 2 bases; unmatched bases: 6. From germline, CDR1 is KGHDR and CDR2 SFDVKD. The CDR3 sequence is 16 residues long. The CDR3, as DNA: TGTGCCACCAGTGACCTTGGGACTAGCGGTACCTACGAGCAGTACTTC. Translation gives CATSDLGTSGTYEQYF.

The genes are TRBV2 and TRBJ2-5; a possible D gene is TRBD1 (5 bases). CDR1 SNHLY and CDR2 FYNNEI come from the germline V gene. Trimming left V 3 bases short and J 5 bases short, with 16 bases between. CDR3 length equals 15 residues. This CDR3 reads CASSDRARQGETQYF. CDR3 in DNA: TGTGCCAGCAGTGACAGGGCAAGACAAGGGGAGACCCAGTACTTC.

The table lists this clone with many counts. The DNA of the CDR3 is TGCGCCAGCAGTGAGTCCGCAGGGCCAGGCTATGGCTACACCTTC. This encodes CASSESAGPGYGYTF. This rearrangement joins TRBV10-2 to TRBJ1-2; possible D gene TRBD1, 5 bases. CDR1 and CDR2 from the germline V gene are WSHSY and SAAADI. Trimming stripped 0 bases from V and 4 bases from J, with 12 bases between. CDR3 length: 15 amino acids.

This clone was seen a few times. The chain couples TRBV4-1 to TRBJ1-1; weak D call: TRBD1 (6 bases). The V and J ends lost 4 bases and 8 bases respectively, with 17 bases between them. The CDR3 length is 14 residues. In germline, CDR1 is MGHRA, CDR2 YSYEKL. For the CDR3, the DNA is TGCGCCAGCAGCCGAGAGGCAGGGGAAACCGAAGCTTTCTTT. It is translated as CASSREAGETEAFF.

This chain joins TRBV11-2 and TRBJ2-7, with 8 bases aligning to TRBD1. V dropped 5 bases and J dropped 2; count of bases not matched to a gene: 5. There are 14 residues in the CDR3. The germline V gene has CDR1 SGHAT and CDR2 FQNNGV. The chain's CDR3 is CASSATGGTYEQYF. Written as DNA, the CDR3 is TGTGCCAGCAGCGCCACAGGGGGAACCTACGAGCAGTACTTC.

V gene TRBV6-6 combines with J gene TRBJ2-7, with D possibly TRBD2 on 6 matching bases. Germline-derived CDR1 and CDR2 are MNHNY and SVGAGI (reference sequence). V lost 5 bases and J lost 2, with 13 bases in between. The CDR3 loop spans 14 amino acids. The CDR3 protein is CASSHSPGAYEQYF. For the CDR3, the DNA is TGTGCCAGCAGTCATTCGCCGGGGGCCTACGAGCAGTACTTC.

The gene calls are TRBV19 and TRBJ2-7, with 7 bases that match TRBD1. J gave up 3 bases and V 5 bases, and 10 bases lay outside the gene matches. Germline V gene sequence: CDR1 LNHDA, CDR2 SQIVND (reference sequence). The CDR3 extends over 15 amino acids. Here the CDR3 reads CASSPRDSLYYEQYF. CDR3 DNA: TGTGCCAGTAGTCCCCGGGACAGTCTTTACTACGAGCAGTACTTC.

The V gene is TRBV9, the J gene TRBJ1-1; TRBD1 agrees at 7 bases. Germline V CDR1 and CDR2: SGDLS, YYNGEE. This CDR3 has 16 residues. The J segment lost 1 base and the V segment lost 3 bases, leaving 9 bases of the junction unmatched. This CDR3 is CASSGDPGQRNTEAFF. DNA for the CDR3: TGTGCCAGCAGCGGGGACCCGGGACAGCGGAACACTGAAGCTTTCTTT.

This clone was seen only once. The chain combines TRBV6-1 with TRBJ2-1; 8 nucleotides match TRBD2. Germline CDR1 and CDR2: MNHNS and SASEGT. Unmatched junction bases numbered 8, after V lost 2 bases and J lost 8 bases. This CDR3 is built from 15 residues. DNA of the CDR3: TGTGCCAGCAGTGAATTCCGGGAGGGTGGGGATGAGCAGTTCTTC. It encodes CASSEFREGGDEQFF.